The 11 T cell receptor beta chains below come from one sample, sequenced in a study of cytomegalovirus exposure and HLA in healthy donors. It was with 60 Vbeta and 13 Jbeta primers that the PCR ran. Clones were read by immunoSEQ multiplex PCR, and TCRdb kept only the in-frame ones, dropping some. This sample has fewer than 150,000 clones; about 82% occur once, and the top ten carry about 4.5%. The material sequenced was PBMCs. Receptors were obtained from a man between 25 and 39 years old in good health.

CDR3 sequence reads: CATQTSGKIGETQYF. For the CDR3, the DNA is TGTGCCACCCAGACTAGCGGGAAAATTGGAGAGACCCAGTACTTC. The chain employs TRBV5-4 and TRBJ2-5, with TRBD2 identical over 11 bases. Trimming cost V 9 bases and J 4 bases; bases outside gene matches: 11. This CDR3 contains 15 residues. Germline CDR1 is SGHNT and CDR2 is YYREEE (reference sequence).

V usage is TRBV5-8 and J usage is TRBJ2-7, with 7 bases aligning to TRBD2. CDR3 length: 13 amino acids. Germline lookup yields CDR1 SGHTS and CDR2 YDEGEE. With 3 bases clipped from V and 3 bases from J, the junction kept 3 bases outside the gene matches. CDR3 protein: CASSSERDYEQYF. CDR3 coding DNA: TGTGCCAGCAGCTCGGAGCGGGACTACGAGCAGTACTTC. Full variable domain (rest looked up from reference TRBV5-8 and TRBJ2-7): EAGVTQSPTHLIKTRGQQATLRCSPISGHTSVYWYQQALGLGLQFLLWYDEGEERNRGNFPPRFSGRQFPNYSSELNVNALELEDSALYLCASSSERDYEQYFGPGTRLTVT.

The rearrangement uses TRBV2 and TRBJ1-5, with unresolved D. V was shortened by 3 bases and J by 0 bases, with 9 bases between the two germline ends. The germline V gene encodes CDR1 SNHLY and CDR2 FYNNEI. The CDR3 spans 15 residues. The CDR3 DNA follows: TGTGCCAGCAGTGAGGCGAGGGCTAGCAATCAGCCCCAGCATTTT. This codes for CASSEARASNQPQHF.

The rearrangement uses TRBV18 and TRBJ2-1; D is possibly TRBD1 (5 bases). The germline gives CDR1 KGHSH, CDR2 LQKENI. V was cut by 0 bases and J by 2 bases, with 8 bases left in between. This CDR3 has 15 residues. In DNA form, the CDR3 reads TGTGCCAGCTCACCACCCAGGGTCCCCTACAATGAGCAGTTCTTC. Translating gives CASSPPRVPYNEQFF.

V gene TRBV6-5 combines with J gene TRBJ2-2, with D perhaps matching TRBD1 (5 bases). Trimming pared 2 bases from V and 5 bases from J, leaving 12 bases between. Germline V gene data show CDR1 as MNHEY and CDR2 as SVGAGI. This CDR3 is 15 amino acids long. The CDR3 DNA follows: TGTGCCAGCAGTTACCAGGGCCCCATTACCGGGGAGCTGTTTTTT. It is translated as CASSYQGPITGELFF.

The rearrangement joins TRBV5-1 to TRBJ1-1, with 8 bases aligning to TRBD1. Germline CDR1 reads SGHRS; CDR2 reads YFSETQ. The CDR3 has 14 residues. Trimming took 2 bases from V and 4 from J; bases not matched to a gene: 4. This chain's CDR3 is CASSFNRGVTEAFF. In DNA form, the CDR3 reads TGCGCCAGCAGCTTTAACAGGGGGGTCACTGAAGCTTTCTTT.

The chain is built from TRBV28 and TRBJ1-5, with 9 bases that match TRBD1. The CDR3 totals 14 residues. The ends lost 6 bases at V and 5 bases at J; junction bases unmatched: 5. Germline V gene lookup returns CDR1 MDHEN and CDR2 SYDVKM. The CDR3 loop reads CASSQGQGYQPQHF. For the CDR3, the DNA is TGTGCCAGCAGCCAGGGACAGGGCTATCAGCCCCAGCATTTT.

This clone was observed a handful of times. The chain employs TRBV19 and TRBJ2-7, with 9 positions matching TRBD1. V was pared by 9 bases and J by 7 bases, with 13 bases of the junction left unmatched. The CDR3 contains 14 residues. Germline V CDR1 and CDR2: LNHDA, SQIVND (reference sequence). The CDR3: CASRPDRGRGEQYF. The CDR3 region has the DNA TGTGCCAGCAGACCCGACAGGGGGAGAGGGGAGCAGTACTTC. Based on the CDR3 plus reference TRBV19 and TRBJ2-7, the full variable domain is DGGITQSPKYLFRKEGQNVTLSCEQNLNHDAMYWYRQDPGQGLRLIYYSQIVNDFQKGDIAEGYSVSREKKESFPLTVTSAQKNPTAFYLCASRPDRGRGEQYFGPGTRLTVT.

This clone came up once. The V call is TRBV2, the J call TRBJ1-5; 12 nucleotides match TRBD1. Trimming cost V 6 bases and J 8 bases; bases outside gene matches: 8. The CDR3 spans 15 residues. In germline, CDR1 is SNHLY, CDR2 FYNNEI. DNA of the CDR3: TGTGCCAGCAGCCCGGGACAGGGGGCATGGGAGCCCCAGCATTTT. Protein sequence: CASSPGQGAWEPQHF.

The chain is built from TRBV2 and TRBJ1-2; D not certain. The germline CDR1 and CDR2 sequences are SNHLY and FYNNEI. The CDR3 has 14 amino acids. V was shortened by 1 base and J by 8 bases, with 14 bases between the two germline ends. The CDR3 DNA reads as TGTGCCAGCAGTGAAGAGGCTCGACCCGGGGGCTACACCTTC. This encodes CASSEEARPGGYTF.

The gene calls are TRBV7-3 and TRBJ2-7; the D gene is possibly TRBD1 (5 bases). Germline V gene data show CDR1 as SGHTA and CDR2 as FQGTGA. This CDR3 contains 14 residues. Trimming cost V 0 bases and J 2 bases, with 8 bases left between them. DNA of the CDR3: TGTGCCAGCAGCTTAACGAGACAGCCCTACGAGCAGTACTTC. Translation: CASSLTRQPYEQYF.